Below, 6 T cell receptor beta chains from the same sample are listed, as sequenced in a study of T cell changes during pregnancy in multiple sclerosis. Using immunoSEQ multiplex PCR, the repertoire was profiled, and TCRdb retains in-frame clones only, with some absent. The table records about 40,000 clones, roughly nine tenths of them present only once. The sample in question was CD4+ T cells from peripheral blood mononuclear cells, obtained before pregnancy. The source of these receptors is a female donor with multiple sclerosis, enrolled in a pregnancy study.

This clone turned up a few times. The rearrangement links TRBV28 to TRBJ1-5, with 9 nucleotides matching TRBD1. Losses at the gene ends were 3 bases for V and 10 bases for J; bases not matched to a gene: 10. Germline V gene sequence: CDR1 MDHEN, CDR2 SYDVKM. The CDR3 covers 15 residues. CDR3 nucleotide sequence: TGTGCCAGCAGTTTCAGGGACAGGGCGTGGGCCCCCCAGCATTTT. Its protein product is CASSFRDRAWAPQHF.

V is TRBV5-1 and J is TRBJ2-3, with TRBD2 matching 11 bases. Germline assignment: CDR1 SGHRS and CDR2 YFSETQ. The V gene end was trimmed by 3 bases and the J gene end by 1 base; junction bases not matched to a gene: 1. This CDR3 contains 15 residues. CDR3 protein: CASSSGLAGTDTQYF. The CDR3 DNA reads as TGCGCCAGCAGCTCGGGACTAGCGGGCACAGATACGCAGTATTTT.

The chain carries TRBV30 and TRBJ1-5; D is unresolved. The germline V gene encodes CDR1 GTSNPN and CDR2 SVGIG (reference sequence). The CDR3 totals 15 residues. With 3 bases removed from V and 0 bases from J, the gap between germline ends came to 12 bases. The CDR3 protein is CAWSALGSSNQPQHF. CDR3 bases: TGTGCCTGGAGCGCGCTGGGGAGTAGCAATCAGCCCCAGCATTTT.

The genes are TRBV6-5 and TRBJ2-7, with 10 bases identical to TRBD2. The trim removed 0 bases at V and 6 bases at J, leaving 8 bases unmatched. Per germline, CDR1 MNHEY and CDR2 SVGAGI. The CDR3 covers 16 residues. This CDR3 reads CASSYSGQREGSEQYF. The CDR3 coding sequence is TGTGCCAGCAGTTACTCCGGGCAGCGGGAGGGGAGCGAGCAGTACTTC.

This rearrangement joins TRBV19 to TRBJ2-3; TRBD2 is a possible D gene (5 bases). CDR3 size: 15 residues. CDR1 is LNHDA, CDR2 SQIVND, per germline (reference sequence). Trimming took 3 bases from V and 4 from J, leaving 14 bases between them. CDR3 bases: TGTGCCAGTAGTATCTCTGTTACCGGGGCAGATACGCAGTATTTT. Translation: CASSISVTGADTQYF.

This sequence joins TRBV5-4 and TRBJ1-5; D is perhaps TRBD1 (6 bases). CDR3 length equals 15 residues. V dropped 1 base and J dropped 2 bases, with 10 bases sitting between them. Germline V gives CDR1 SGHNT, CDR2 YYREEE (reference sequence). Here the CDR3 reads CASSLQGTGNQPQHF. In nucleotides, the CDR3 is TGTGCCAGCAGCTTGCAGGGGACGGGCAATCAGCCCCAGCATTTT.